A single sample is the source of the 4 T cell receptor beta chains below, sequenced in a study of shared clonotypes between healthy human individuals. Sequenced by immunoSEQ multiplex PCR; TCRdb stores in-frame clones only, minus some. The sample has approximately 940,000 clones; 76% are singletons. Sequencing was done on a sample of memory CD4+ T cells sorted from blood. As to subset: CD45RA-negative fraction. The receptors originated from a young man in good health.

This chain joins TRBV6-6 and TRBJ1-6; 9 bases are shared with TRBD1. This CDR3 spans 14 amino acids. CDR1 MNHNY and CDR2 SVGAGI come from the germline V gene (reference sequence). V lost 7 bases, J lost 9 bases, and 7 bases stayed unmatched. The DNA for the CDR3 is TGTGCCAGCATCCCGGACAGGGGAGCTTCACCCCTCCACTTT. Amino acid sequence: CASIPDRGASPLHF.

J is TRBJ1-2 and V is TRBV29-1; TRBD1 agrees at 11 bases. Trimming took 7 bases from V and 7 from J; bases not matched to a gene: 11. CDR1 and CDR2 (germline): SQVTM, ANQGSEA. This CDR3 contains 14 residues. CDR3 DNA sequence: TGCAGCGCCAAACCCGGGACAGGGGGTTCTGGCTACACCTTC. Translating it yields CSAKPGTGGSGYTF.

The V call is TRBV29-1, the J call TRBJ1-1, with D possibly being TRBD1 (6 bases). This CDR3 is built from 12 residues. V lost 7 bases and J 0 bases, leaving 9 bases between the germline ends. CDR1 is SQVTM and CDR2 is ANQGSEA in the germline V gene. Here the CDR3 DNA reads TGCAGCGGGACAGTATTGAACACTGAAGCTTTCTTT. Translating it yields CSGTVLNTEAFF.

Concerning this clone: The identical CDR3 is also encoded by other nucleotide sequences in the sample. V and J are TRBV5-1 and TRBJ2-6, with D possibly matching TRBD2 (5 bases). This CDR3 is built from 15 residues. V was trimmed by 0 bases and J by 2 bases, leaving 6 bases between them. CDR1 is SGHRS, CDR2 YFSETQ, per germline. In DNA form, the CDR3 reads TGCGCCAGCAGCTTGGGAGGGACTGGGGCCAACGTCCTGACTTTC. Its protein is CASSLGGTGANVLTF.